This TCR beta chain was retrieved from a study of beta chain features in type 1 diabetes. The V and J ends lost 6 bases and 10 bases, in that order; junction bases with no gene match: 11. Per the germline V gene, CDR1 is MNHEY and CDR2 is SVGAGI. The CDR3 consists of 13 residues. The whole isolated RNA underwent reverse transcription, so sequencing captured expressed TCRB transcripts. Sequencing was performed with immunoSEQ multiplex PCR; in TCRdb, only in-frame clones are kept and a portion is missing. The data contain some 640,000 clones, over 12% of them singletons. Findings of the study overall: In every one of the four CD4+ subsets, TCRB CDR3s were moderately but significantly shorter in Type 1 diabetes patients. Junctions at VDJ sites from type 1 diabetes patients had fewer insertions and more deletions.

As to this clone: The antigen remains undetermined.

Material: naive CD4+ T cells from blood. The chain links TRBV6-5 to TRBJ1-1; TRBD1 matches 7 bases. The sequence came from a man aged 18 to 35 with type 1 diabetes. The CDR3 loop is CASRTDRPGRAFF. The CDR3 DNA is TGTGCCAGCAGAACGGACAGGCCGGGTAGAGCTTTCTTT.